This TCR beta chain was captured by sequencing in a study of early T cells in non-severe SARS-CoV-2 infection. Across the whole study: Sequenced bulk RNA came from whole blood that was unsorted, and chains were unpaired.

Molecules of cDNA were individually given unique molecular identifiers that were attached to them. MiXCR, run by TCRdb on the 5' RACE reads, gives a single entry per CDR3 protein. Found here are just under 60,000 distinct CDR3 sequences, 8.5% to 10% of them singletons; the top ten hold 17%. This clonotype was picked up a small number of times. This clonotype was obtained from an adult who was a healthcare worker with PCR-confirmed SARS-CoV-2 infection or an uninfected control (not recorded which). Sequencing used whole blood.

CDR3 sequence reads: CASSVAHSRTSGYNEQFF. CDR3 DNA: TGTGCCAGCAGCGTAGCCCACTCCCGGACTAGCGGTTACAATGAGCAGTTCTTC. V and J are TRBV9 and TRBJ2-1, with 10 bases lining up with TRBD2. V lost 0 bases to trimming and J lost 4 bases; unmatched junction nucleotides: 10. CDR1 and CDR2 (germline): SGDLS, YYNGEE. This CDR3 contains 18 residues.